This TCR beta chain was profiled in a study of T cell responses to AZD1222 COVID-19 vaccine. Data came from immunoSEQ multiplex PCR; TCRdb stores just in-frame clones and leaves some out. The sample shows over 85,000 clones, roughly 83% of them seen only once. CDR1 LGHNT and CDR2 FRNRAP come from the germline V gene. The CDR3 contains 13 residues. Deletions cut 3 bases from V and 15 bases from J, with 15 bases between. The sequences come from peripheral blood, collected on day 0 of AZD1222 vaccination. This TCR was recovered from an adult in good health. The chain combines TRBV12-5 with TRBJ1-6; the D gene is possibly TRBD1 (6 bases). The CDR3 nucleotides read TGTGCTAGTGGTTTCCGGGACACCCAGAACCTCCACTTT. This gives the protein CASGFRDTQNLHF.